The rows below give T cell receptor beta chains drawn from one sample of a study of T-cell reconstitution after alpha-beta-depleted transplantation in children. TCRdb reanalysed the PCR reads using MiXCR and keeps one entry per CDR3 protein. This repertoire shows almost 400,000 distinct CDR3 sequences, about 20% found once; its top ten account for over 3.5%. This sample comprised PBMCs from the stem cell graft donor, obtained from the stem cell graft. The receptor set was obtained from a human donor who donated a stem cell graft to a child with acute myeloid leukemia. The conserved cysteine and the conserved F or W are not part of the CDR3 here. The order of the fields is V gene, J gene, D gene, CDR3 protein. A D gene is named only where the DNA matches it firmly.

>TRBV7-2|TRBJ2-3|NA
ASRRDSGTDTQY
>TRBV6-1|TRBJ2-1|NA
ASSVGGPENEQF
>TRBV20-1|TRBJ2-7|NA
SARDGITYEQY
>TRBV24-1|TRBJ2-7|TRBD1
ATSDPDRHEQY
>TRBV4-3|TRBJ2-7|NA
ASSQDYSPSSSSVYYEQY
>TRBV3-1|TRBJ2-1|TRBD2
ASSLKSGLEAFGQF
>TRBV28|TRBJ2-7|NA
ASSSRDYYEQY
>TRBV24-1|TRBJ2-1|NA
ATSDLHGQEGSSYNEQF
>TRBV6-2/TRBV6-3|TRBJ1-5|NA
ASSTTRKNQPQH
>TRBV9|TRBJ1-5|NA
ASSVGLGPDQPQH
>TRBV12-3/TRBV12-4|TRBJ1-4|NA
ASRETGIDEKLF
>TRBV5-1|TRBJ2-1|NA
ASSLLGGEGEQF
>TRBV15|TRBJ2-2|NA
ATSTLGTGELF
>TRBV28|TRBJ2-1|NA
ASSLQSTYNEQF
>TRBV15|TRBJ1-5|NA
ATSRDEGYSQPQH
>TRBV29-1|TRBJ2-7|NA
SVEAGWEQY
>TRBV11-2|TRBJ2-1|NA
ASSPRASANEQF
>TRBV5-1|TRBJ1-1|TRBD1
ASSGQGGTEAF
>TRBV29-1|TRBJ1-1|NA
SVERGDTEAF
>TRBV10-2|TRBJ1-5|NA
ASSDRIYSNQPQH
>TRBV15|TRBJ2-7|NA
ATGMEAGEQY
>TRBV20-1|TRBJ2-3|TRBD1
SAGKQGAGTDTQY
>TRBV12-3/TRBV12-4|TRBJ2-7|NA
ASSLEGGAYEQY
>TRBV10-2|TRBJ2-5|NA
ASSESRVAPETQY
>TRBV12-5|TRBJ1-1|NA
ASAGEGNTEAF
>TRBV12-3/TRBV12-4|TRBJ2-1|NA
ASRTVENEQF
>TRBV20-1|TRBJ2-3|NA
SGTGRTDTQY
>TRBV2|TRBJ1-5|NA
AISLEGDQPQH
>TRBV20-1|TRBJ2-3|NA
SARDALMRRTRGADTQY
>TRBV9|TRBJ2-1|NA
ASSVNQGQLNEQF
>TRBV15|TRBJ1-4|TRBD1
ATSIDRGPEKLF
>TRBV12-3/TRBV12-4|TRBJ1-5|TRBD1
ASSPDWTGSNQPQH
>TRBV2|TRBJ2-1|NA
ASSPGLHDNEQF
>TRBV6-2/TRBV6-3|TRBJ2-1|TRBD2
ASQTVKVAGVFEQF
>TRBV20-1|TRBJ2-2|TRBD2
SARGGVRPEEFLDTGELF
>TRBV24-1|TRBJ2-7|TRBD2
ATSEGPSGSSYEQY
>TRBV12-3/TRBV12-4|TRBJ1-5|NA
ASSLDRILGQPQH